The 2 T cell receptor beta chains below all came from one sample that was sequenced in a study of regulatory T cells in long-lasting Graves disease. As for time point: persistent/refractory GD, antithyroid drugs over 5 years with positive TRAb. The TCR library was prepared using RNA isolated from PBMCs. Researchers made TCR beta libraries by using iRepertoire HTBI primers and running Arm-PCR on CDR3 regions. TCRdb re-called the multiplex PCR reads with MiXCR, one entry per CDR3 protein. The table records 450,000 or so distinct CDR3 sequences, under 25% of them present only once. The sample was peripheral blood mononuclear cells (PBMCs), taken when the disease was refractory, from a patient treated with antithyroid drugs. These receptors were obtained from a female donor with Graves disease.

This clonotype has a handful of counts. This chain links TRBV5-6 with TRBJ1-3; D is perhaps TRBD1 (5 bases). The germline CDR1 and CDR2 sequences are SGHDT and YYEEEE. V was pared by 2 bases and J by 2 bases, with 11 bases between. This CDR3 region has 15 residues. The CDR3 DNA follows: TGTGCCAGCAGCTTAGGGGCATTGACTGGAAACACCATATATTTT. Translating gives CASSLGALTGNTIYF.

This clonotype has at least ten counts. This chain links TRBV28 with TRBJ1-2; D unresolved. CDR3 length: 12 amino acids. The V and J ends lost 3 bases and 12 bases respectively, with 14 bases between them. Germline V gives CDR1 MDHEN, CDR2 SYDVKM. The CDR3 loop is CASSLETGKDTF. The CDR3, as DNA: TGTGCCAGCAGTTTGGAGACGGGCAAGGACACCTTC.